These T cell receptor beta chains were read from a single sample in a study of cytomegalovirus exposure and HLA in healthy donors. Some clones are missing from TCRdb's copy, which holds only in-frame ones; the method was immunoSEQ multiplex PCR. The data show under 200,000 clones, 80% to 90% seen once. Material: PBMCs. These receptors were taken from a man aged 50 or older in good health and CMV-seropositive. Both conserved end residues are part of each CDR3. The D gene is left open where the match is weak. The size of a clone is reported for some rows only, either as once, few or many, or as a class for expanded clones.

CDR3aa: CASATLQGPGELFF; CDR3nt: TGTGCCAGCGCGACCCTACAGGGACCCGGGGAGCTGTTTTTT; v_gene: TRBV6-1; len: 14; d_gene: .; abundance: .; j_gene: TRBJ2-2
CDR3aa: CSVEDQAGPSPNYGYTF; CDR3nt: TGCAGCGTTGAAGATCAGGCGGGGCCAAGCCCTAACTATGGCTACACCTTC; v_gene: TRBV29-1; len: 17; d_gene: .; abundance: .; j_gene: TRBJ1-2
CDR3aa: CASKQTRNTEAFF; CDR3nt: TGTGCCAGCAAACAAACACGGAACACTGAAGCTTTCTTT; v_gene: TRBV6-5; len: 13; d_gene: .; abundance: .; j_gene: TRBJ1-1
CDR3aa: CASSGEDRGHNQPQHF; CDR3nt: TGTGCCAGCAGCGGAGAGGACAGGGGCCACAATCAGCCCCAGCATTTT; v_gene: TRBV21-1; len: 16; d_gene: .; abundance: once; j_gene: TRBJ1-5
CDR3aa: CASSPTDRVSAFF; CDR3nt: TGTGCCAGCAGCCCTACGGACAGGGTATCAGCTTTCTTT; v_gene: TRBV7-9; len: 13; d_gene: TRBD1; abundance: .; j_gene: TRBJ1-1
CDR3aa: CASSSRAGGSTDTQYF; CDR3nt: TGCGCCAGCAGCTCAAGGGCGGGGGGGAGCACAGATACGCAGTATTTT; v_gene: TRBV5-1; len: 16; d_gene: TRBD2; abundance: once; j_gene: TRBJ2-3
CDR3aa: CASSSLGGGRVEQYF; CDR3nt: TGTGCCAGCAGCTCGTTAGGCGGGGGCCGGGTCGAGCAGTACTTC; v_gene: TRBV7-9; len: 15; d_gene: .; abundance: .; j_gene: TRBJ2-7
CDR3aa: CASSYALAGVTDTQYF; CDR3nt: TGTGCCAGCAGTTACGCGCTAGCGGGAGTAACAGATACGCAGTATTTT; v_gene: TRBV6-5; len: 16; d_gene: TRBD2; abundance: .; j_gene: TRBJ2-3
CDR3aa: CASSMDRAYEQYF; CDR3nt: TGTGCCAGCAGTATGGACAGGGCCTACGAGCAGTACTTC; v_gene: TRBV6-1; len: 13; d_gene: TRBD1; abundance: .; j_gene: TRBJ2-7
CDR3aa: CASSVETTGRETQYF; CDR3nt: TGTGCCAGCAGCGTAGAAACGACAGGGAGAGAGACCCAGTACTTC; v_gene: TRBV9; len: 15; d_gene: TRBD1; abundance: .; j_gene: TRBJ2-5
CDR3aa: CASRFRDTLIHEQFF; CDR3nt: TGTGCCAGCAGGTTCCGGGACACTCTCATACATGAGCAGTTCTTC; v_gene: TRBV6-6; len: 15; d_gene: .; abundance: once; j_gene: TRBJ2-1
CDR3aa: CASSGDTGGNQPQHF; CDR3nt: TGTGCCAGCAGTGGGGACACCGGGGGCAATCAGCCCCAGCATTTT; v_gene: TRBV6-1; len: 15; d_gene: .; abundance: many; j_gene: TRBJ1-5
CDR3aa: CASSYGTGEPPLHF; CDR3nt: TGTGCCAGCAGCTACGGGACAGGAGAGCCACCCCTCCACTTT; v_gene: TRBV5-5; len: 14; d_gene: TRBD1; abundance: few; j_gene: TRBJ1-6
CDR3aa: CASSLAGAMEAFF; CDR3nt: TGTGCCAGCAGCTTAGCAGGGGCAATGGAAGCTTTCTTT; v_gene: TRBV7-9; len: 13; d_gene: .; abundance: .; j_gene: TRBJ1-1
CDR3aa: CASSPTGVFYNEQFF; CDR3nt: TGTGCCAGCAGCCCGACAGGAGTATTCTACAATGAGCAGTTCTTC; v_gene: TRBV5-8; len: 15; d_gene: .; abundance: .; j_gene: TRBJ2-1
CDR3aa: CASSLDGTDTQYF; CDR3nt: TGTGCCAGCAGCCTTGACGGGACAGATACGCAGTATTTT; v_gene: TRBV7-6; len: 13; d_gene: .; abundance: .; j_gene: TRBJ2-3
CDR3aa: CASSSTGNTEAFF; CDR3nt: TGCGCCAGCAGCTCCACAGGGAACACTGAAGCTTTCTTT; v_gene: TRBV5-1; len: 13; d_gene: .; abundance: .; j_gene: TRBJ1-1
CDR3aa: CASRVASEQYF; CDR3nt: TGTGCTAGTAGAGTTGCGAGCGAGCAGTACTTC; v_gene: TRBV12-5; len: 11; d_gene: .; abundance: .; j_gene: TRBJ2-7
CDR3aa: CASSLTVNTEAFF; CDR3nt: TGTGCCAGCAGCTTAACCGTTAACACTGAAGCTTTCTTT; v_gene: TRBV7-3; len: 13; d_gene: .; abundance: few; j_gene: TRBJ1-1
CDR3aa: CASSLSPLANYNEQFF; CDR3nt: TGTGCCAGCAGCCTCTCCCCTCTAGCGAACTACAATGAGCAGTTCTTC; v_gene: TRBV5-4; len: 16; d_gene: .; abundance: .; j_gene: TRBJ2-1
CDR3aa: CASSSTRGTGELFF; CDR3nt: TGTGCCAGCAGTTCGACCAGGGGTACCGGGGAGCTGTTTTTT; v_gene: TRBV6-5; len: 14; d_gene: .; abundance: .; j_gene: TRBJ2-2
CDR3aa: CASSPDTGLGEQFF; CDR3nt: TGTGCCAGCAGCCCTGACACAGGCTTGGGTGAGCAGTTCTTC; v_gene: TRBV11-2; len: 14; d_gene: .; abundance: .; j_gene: TRBJ2-1
CDR3aa: CSAGGGPDPEAFF; CDR3nt: TGCAGCGCCGGGGGGGGGCCAGACCCGGAAGCTTTCTTT; v_gene: TRBV29-1; len: 13; d_gene: .; abundance: .; j_gene: TRBJ1-1
CDR3aa: CASSSTPGYYGYTF; CDR3nt: TGTGCCAGCAGTTCGACTCCAGGGTATTATGGCTACACCTTC; v_gene: TRBV28; len: 14; d_gene: .; abundance: .; j_gene: TRBJ1-2